The T cell receptor (beta chain) under discussion was sequenced for a study of shared clonotypes between healthy human individuals. Naive CD8 populations comprised CD45RO-negative cells positively selected for CCR7, excluding terminally differentiated effector memory CD45RA+ cells. As for this clone: What it binds is unknown.

Germline CDR1 and CDR2: SGHVS and FNYEAQ. The CDR3 covers 16 residues. Trimming at V came to 5 bases and at J to 4 bases, leaving 10 bases not matched to a gene. Clones were read by immunoSEQ multiplex PCR, and TCRdb kept only the in-frame ones, dropping some. The sample includes around 2.1 million clones, around 93% seen only once; the top ten take around 1.7%. Broader study findings: Against clonotypes common to all four donors, non-shared ones had lower generation probabilities.

Sequenced sample: naive CD8+ T cells from PBMCs. V is TRBV7-6 and J is TRBJ1-5, with 8 bases aligning to TRBD1. The clonotype comes from a young man in good health. Some clones in this sample may be carry-over from other donors' samples. CDR3 loop: CASSLEGDRSNQPQHF. Here the CDR3 DNA reads TGTGCCAGCAGCCTAGAAGGGGACAGGTCAAATCAGCCCCAGCATTTT.